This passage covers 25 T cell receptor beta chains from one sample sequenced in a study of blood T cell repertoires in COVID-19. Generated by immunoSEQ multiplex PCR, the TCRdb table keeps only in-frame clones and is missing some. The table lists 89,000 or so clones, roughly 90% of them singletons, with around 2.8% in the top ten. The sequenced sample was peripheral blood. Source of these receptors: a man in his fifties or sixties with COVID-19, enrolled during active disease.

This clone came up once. The CDR3 loop reads CSVAGTFPSEAFF. CDR3 nucleotide sequence: TGCAGCGTTGCTGGCACCTTTCCCTCTGAAGCTTTCTTT. The rearrangement links TRBV29-1 to TRBJ1-1, with D uncertain. CDR1 is SQVTM and CDR2 is ANQGSEA in the germline V gene. The V end lost 4 bases, the J end lost 6 bases, and 15 bases lay between the germline ends. CDR3 size: 13 residues.

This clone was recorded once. CDR3 DNA sequence: TGTGCCAGTGGACAGGGGGCCGTGAACACTGAAGCTTTCTTT. This translates into CASGQGAVNTEAFF. The chain links TRBV10-3 to TRBJ1-1; 11 bases line up with TRBD1. The CDR3 has 14 amino acids. The V gene end was trimmed by 10 bases and the J gene end by 0 bases; junction bases not matched to a gene: 4. The germline V gene encodes CDR1 ENHRY and CDR2 SYGVKD.

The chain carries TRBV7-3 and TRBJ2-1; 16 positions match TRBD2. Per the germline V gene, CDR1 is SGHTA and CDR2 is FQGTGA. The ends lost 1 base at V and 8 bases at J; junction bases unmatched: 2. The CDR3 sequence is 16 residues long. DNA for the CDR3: TGTGCCAGCAGCTTAAGCGGGACTAGCGGGAGGGATGAGCAGTTCTTC. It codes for CASSLSGTSGRDEQFF.

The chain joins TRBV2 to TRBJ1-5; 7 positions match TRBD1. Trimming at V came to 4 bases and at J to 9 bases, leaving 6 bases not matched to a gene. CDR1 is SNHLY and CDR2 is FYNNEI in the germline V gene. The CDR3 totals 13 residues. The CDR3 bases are TGTGCCAGCAGTGTGGGACAGCCTGGGCCCCAGCATTTT. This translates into CASSVGQPGPQHF.

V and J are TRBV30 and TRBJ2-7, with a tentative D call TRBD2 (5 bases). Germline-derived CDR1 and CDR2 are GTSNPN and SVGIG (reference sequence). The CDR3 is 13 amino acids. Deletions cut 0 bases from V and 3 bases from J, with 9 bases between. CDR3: CAWSVPAGYEQYF. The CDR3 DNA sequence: TGTGCCTGGAGTGTACCCGCGGGCTACGAGCAGTACTTC.

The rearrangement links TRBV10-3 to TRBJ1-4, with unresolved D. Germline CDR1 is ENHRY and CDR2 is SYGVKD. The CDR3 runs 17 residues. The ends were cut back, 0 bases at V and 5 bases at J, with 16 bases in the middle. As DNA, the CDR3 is TGTGCCATCAGTGAGTCGATTTTGGGAGGAAGAAATGAAAAACTGTTTTTT. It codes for CAISESILGGRNEKLFF.

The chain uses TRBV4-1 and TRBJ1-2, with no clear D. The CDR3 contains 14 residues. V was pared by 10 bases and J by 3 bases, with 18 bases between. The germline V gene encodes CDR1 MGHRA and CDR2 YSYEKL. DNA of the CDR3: TGCGCCACCTCAAAACCCGGGGTTCACTATGGCTACACCTTC. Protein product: CATSKPGVHYGYTF.

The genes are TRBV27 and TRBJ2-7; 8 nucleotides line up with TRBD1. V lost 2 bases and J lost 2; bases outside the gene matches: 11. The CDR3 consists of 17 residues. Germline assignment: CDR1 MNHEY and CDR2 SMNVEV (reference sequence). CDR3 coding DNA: TGTGCCAGCAGTTTAAAGAGGGGGGAGACAGGGGCCTACGAGCAGTACTTC. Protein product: CASSLKRGETGAYEQYF.

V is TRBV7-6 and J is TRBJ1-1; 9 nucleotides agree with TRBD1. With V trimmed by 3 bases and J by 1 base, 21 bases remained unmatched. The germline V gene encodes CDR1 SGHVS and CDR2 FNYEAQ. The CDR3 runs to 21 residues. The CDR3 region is CASSFISRDRAAISGNTEAFF. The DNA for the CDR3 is TGTGCCAGCAGCTTCATATCCCGGGACAGGGCCGCCATTAGTGGGAACACTGAAGCTTTCTTT.

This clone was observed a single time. CDR3 nucleotide sequence: TGTGCCACCGGAACGGGACTCCAGACTGAGCAGTTCTTC. Translating gives CATGTGLQTEQFF. The chain combines TRBV10-3 with TRBJ2-1; D might be TRBD2 (6 bases). This CDR3 region has 13 residues. V was cut by 10 bases and J by 9 bases, with 19 bases left in between. Germline values: CDR1 ENHRY, CDR2 SYGVKD.

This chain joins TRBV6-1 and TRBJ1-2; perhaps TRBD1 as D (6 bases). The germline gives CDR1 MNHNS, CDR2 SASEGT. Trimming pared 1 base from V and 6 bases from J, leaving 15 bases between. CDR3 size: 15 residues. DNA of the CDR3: TGTGCCAGCAGTGAAGACCGAAGAGGGGGTGATGGCTACACCTTC. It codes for CASSEDRRGGDGYTF.

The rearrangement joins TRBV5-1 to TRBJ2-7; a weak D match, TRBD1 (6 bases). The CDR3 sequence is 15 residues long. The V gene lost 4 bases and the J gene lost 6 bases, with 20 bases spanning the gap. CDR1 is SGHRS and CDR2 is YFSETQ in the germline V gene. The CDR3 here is CASSPRDTEGGEQYF. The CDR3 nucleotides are TGCGCCAGCAGCCCACGGGACACGGAAGGGGGCGAGCAGTACTTC.

The CDR3 bases are TGTGCCAGCAGTTCCGGGACAGACTATGGCTACACCTTC. Its translation: CASSSGTDYGYTF. V and J are TRBV2 and TRBJ1-2, with TRBD1 identical over 7 bases. CDR3 length: 13 residues. The trim removed 5 bases at V and 3 bases at J, leaving 3 bases unmatched. Germline CDR1 and CDR2: SNHLY and FYNNEI.

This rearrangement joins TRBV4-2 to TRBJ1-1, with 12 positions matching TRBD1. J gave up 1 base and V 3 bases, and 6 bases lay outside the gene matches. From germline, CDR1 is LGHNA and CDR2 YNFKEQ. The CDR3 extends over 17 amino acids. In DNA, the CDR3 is TGTGCCAGCAGCCAGTCAGGGACAGGGGGCGAGAACACTGAAGCTTTCTTT. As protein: CASSQSGTGGENTEAFF.

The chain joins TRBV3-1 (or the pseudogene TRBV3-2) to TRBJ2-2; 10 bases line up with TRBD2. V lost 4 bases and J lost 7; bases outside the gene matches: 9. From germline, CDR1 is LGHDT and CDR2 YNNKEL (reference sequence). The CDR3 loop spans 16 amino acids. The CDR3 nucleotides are TGTGCCAGCAGCCCGGCCCTAGCGGGGGTTAGCGGGGAGCTGTTTTTT. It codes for CASSPALAGVSGELFF.

CDR3 sequence: CASSLQGPTYEQYF. The CDR3 nucleotides read TGCGCCAGCAGCTTGCAGGGGCCAACCTACGAGCAGTACTTC. This chain links TRBV5-1 with TRBJ2-7, with D tentatively TRBD1 (6 bases). V was clipped by 1 base and J by 2 bases, with 10 bases between them. The CDR3 contains 14 residues. Germline V CDR1 and CDR2: SGHRS, YFSETQ.

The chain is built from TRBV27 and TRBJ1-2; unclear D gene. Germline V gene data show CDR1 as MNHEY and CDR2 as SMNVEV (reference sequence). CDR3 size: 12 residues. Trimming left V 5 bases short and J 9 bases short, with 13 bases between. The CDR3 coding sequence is TGTGCCAGCAGTACGGGAGGTTTAAGCTACACCTTC. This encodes CASSTGGLSYTF.

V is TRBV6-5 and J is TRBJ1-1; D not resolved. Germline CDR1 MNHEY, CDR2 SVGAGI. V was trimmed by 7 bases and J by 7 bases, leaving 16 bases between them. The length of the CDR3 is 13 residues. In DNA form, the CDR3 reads TGTGCCAGCACCGATCAGAATCGGGATGAAGCTTTCTTT. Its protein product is CASTDQNRDEAFF.

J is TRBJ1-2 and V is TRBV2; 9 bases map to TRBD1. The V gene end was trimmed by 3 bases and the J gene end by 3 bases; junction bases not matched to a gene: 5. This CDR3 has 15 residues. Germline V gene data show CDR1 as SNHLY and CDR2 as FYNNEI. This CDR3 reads CASSDPGQGHYGYTF. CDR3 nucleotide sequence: TGTGCCAGCAGTGATCCCGGACAGGGGCACTATGGCTACACCTTC.

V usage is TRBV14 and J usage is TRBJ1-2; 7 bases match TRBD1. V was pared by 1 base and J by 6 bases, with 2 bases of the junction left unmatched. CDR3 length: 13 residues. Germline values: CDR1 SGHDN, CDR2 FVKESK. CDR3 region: CASSQGTGDGYTF. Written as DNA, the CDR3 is TGTGCCAGCAGCCAAGGTACAGGGGATGGCTACACCTTC.

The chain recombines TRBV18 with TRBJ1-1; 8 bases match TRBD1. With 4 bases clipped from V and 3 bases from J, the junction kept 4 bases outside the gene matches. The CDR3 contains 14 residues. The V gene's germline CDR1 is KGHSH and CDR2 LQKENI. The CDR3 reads CASSRQGWDTEAFF. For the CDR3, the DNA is TGTGCCAGCTCACGACAGGGGTGGGACACTGAAGCTTTCTTT. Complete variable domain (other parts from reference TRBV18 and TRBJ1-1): NAGVMQNPRHLVRRRGQEARLRCSPMKGHSHVYWYRQLPEEGLKFMVYLQKENIIDESGMPKERFSAEFPKEGPSILRIQQVVRGDSAAYFCASSRQGWDTEAFFGQGTRLTVV.

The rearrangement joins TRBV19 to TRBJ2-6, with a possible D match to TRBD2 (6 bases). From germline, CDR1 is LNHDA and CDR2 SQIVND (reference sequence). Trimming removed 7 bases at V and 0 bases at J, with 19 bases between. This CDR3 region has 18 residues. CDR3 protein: CASIRRGLSASGANVLTF. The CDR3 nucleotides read TGTGCCAGTATTAGGCGGGGACTGAGTGCCTCTGGGGCCAACGTCCTGACTTTC.

The CDR3 sequence is CATNHAADRNSPLHF. The CDR3 DNA reads as TGTGCCACCAATCATGCGGCCGACAGGAATTCACCCCTCCACTTT. This chain connects TRBV6-5 to TRBJ1-6; D possibly corresponds to TRBD1 (6 bases). This CDR3 is 15 amino acids long. Germline values: CDR1 MNHEY, CDR2 SVGAGI. Deletions cut 10 bases from V and 7 bases from J, with 20 bases between.

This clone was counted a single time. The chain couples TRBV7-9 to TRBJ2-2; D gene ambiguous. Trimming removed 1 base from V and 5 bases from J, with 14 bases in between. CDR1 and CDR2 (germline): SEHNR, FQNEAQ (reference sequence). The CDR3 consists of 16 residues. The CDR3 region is CASSLVSGSPTGELFF. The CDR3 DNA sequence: TGTGCCAGCAGCTTAGTCTCCGGGTCCCCAACCGGGGAGCTGTTTTTT.

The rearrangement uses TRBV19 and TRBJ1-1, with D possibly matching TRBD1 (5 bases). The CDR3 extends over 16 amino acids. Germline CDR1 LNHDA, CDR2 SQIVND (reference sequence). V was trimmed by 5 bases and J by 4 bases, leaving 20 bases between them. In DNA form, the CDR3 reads TGTGCCAGTAGTCTCGTATTGGACACTCTGAGCACTGAAGCTTTCTTT. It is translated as CASSLVLDTLSTEAFF.